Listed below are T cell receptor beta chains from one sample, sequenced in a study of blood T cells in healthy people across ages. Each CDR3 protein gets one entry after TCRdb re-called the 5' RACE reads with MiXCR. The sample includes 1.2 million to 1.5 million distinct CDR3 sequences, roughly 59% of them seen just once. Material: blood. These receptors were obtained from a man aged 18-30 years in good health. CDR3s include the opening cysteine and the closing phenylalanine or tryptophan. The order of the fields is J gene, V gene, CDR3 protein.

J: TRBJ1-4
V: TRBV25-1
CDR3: CASSAKTGYSEKLFF

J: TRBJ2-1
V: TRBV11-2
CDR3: CASSPNRDREVFF

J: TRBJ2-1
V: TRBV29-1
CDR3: CSVAEESQFF

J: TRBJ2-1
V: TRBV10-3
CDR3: CAISEPLNGWGREQFF

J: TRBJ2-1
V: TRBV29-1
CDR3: CSVGLYRGTYDNEQFF

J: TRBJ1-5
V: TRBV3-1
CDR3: CASSQPGQDQPQHF

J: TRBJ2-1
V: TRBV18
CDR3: CASSPPTAGDLYNEQFF

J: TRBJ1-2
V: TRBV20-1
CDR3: CSAPPGTEYGYTF

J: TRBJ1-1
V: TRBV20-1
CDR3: CSVSAGDTEAFF

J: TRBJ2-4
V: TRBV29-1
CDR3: CSVSVLAKNIQYF

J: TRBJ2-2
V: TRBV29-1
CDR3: CSVEPGQGAGELFF

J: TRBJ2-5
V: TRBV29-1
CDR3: CSVAGGSGGRYQETQYF

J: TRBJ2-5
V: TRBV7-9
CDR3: CASSSTGGIEETQYF

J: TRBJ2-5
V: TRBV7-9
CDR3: CASIQLVFPGVTKETQYF

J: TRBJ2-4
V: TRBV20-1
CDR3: CSARVLAGPFWEQYF

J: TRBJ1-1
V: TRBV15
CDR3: CATSRDGVDPEAFF

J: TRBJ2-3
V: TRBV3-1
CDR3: CASSQPGLVTDTQYF

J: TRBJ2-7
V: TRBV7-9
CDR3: CASSSTGLRQYEQYF

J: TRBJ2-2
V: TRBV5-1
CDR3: CASSLLGTGINTGELFF

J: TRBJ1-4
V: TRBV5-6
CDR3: CASSPTGMRRGEKLFF

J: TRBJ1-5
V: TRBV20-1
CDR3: CSARSQSNQPQHF

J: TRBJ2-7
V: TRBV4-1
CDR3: CASSHGSGTGAYEQYF

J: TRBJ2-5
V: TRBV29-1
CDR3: CSVEALQAARETQYF

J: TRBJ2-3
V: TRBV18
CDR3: CASSPPRGRFATDTQYF

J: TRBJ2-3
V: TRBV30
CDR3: CAWSDTDTQYF

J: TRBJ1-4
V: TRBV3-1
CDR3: CASGDRAIEEKLFF

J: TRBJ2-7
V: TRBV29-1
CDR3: CSVGNSEGSYF

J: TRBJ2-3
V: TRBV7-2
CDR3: CASSPHSTRGGTDTQYF

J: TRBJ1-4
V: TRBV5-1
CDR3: CASSLVPTGGEKLFF

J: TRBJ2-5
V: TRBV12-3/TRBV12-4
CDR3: CASSPGTSQETQYF

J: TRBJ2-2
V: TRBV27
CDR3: CASGEGIANTGELFF

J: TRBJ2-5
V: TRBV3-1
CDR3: CASSQGAAAGGPETQYF

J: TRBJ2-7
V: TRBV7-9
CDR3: CASSSSWAGKSYEQYF

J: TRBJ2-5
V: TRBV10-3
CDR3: CATGRTSGRNEQYF

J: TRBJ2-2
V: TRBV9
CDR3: CASSVDPTGELFF

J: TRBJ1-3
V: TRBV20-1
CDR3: CSAHTGAGNTIYF

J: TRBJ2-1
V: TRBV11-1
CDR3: CASSLGGGASEQFF

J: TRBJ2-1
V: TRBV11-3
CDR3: CASSPPGSGGEQFF

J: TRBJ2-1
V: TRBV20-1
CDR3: CSASLGSGPESYNEQFF

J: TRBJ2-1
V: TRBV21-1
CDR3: CASSKRQGEKNEQFF

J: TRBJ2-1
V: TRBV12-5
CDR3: CASGLTSVEQFF